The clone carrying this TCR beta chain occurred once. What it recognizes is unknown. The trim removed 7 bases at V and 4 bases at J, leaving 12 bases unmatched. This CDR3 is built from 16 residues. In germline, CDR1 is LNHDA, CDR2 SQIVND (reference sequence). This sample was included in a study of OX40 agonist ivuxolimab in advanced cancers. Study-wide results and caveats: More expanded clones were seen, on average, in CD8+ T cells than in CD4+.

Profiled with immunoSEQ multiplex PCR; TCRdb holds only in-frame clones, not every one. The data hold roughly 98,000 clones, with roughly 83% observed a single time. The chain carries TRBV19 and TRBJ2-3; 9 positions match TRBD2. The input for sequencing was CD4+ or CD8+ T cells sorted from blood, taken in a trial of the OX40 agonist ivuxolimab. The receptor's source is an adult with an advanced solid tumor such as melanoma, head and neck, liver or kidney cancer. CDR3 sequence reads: CASMLASGRLPDTQYF. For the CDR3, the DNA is TGTGCCAGTATGTTGGCAAGCGGGAGGCTCCCAGATACGCAGTATTTT.